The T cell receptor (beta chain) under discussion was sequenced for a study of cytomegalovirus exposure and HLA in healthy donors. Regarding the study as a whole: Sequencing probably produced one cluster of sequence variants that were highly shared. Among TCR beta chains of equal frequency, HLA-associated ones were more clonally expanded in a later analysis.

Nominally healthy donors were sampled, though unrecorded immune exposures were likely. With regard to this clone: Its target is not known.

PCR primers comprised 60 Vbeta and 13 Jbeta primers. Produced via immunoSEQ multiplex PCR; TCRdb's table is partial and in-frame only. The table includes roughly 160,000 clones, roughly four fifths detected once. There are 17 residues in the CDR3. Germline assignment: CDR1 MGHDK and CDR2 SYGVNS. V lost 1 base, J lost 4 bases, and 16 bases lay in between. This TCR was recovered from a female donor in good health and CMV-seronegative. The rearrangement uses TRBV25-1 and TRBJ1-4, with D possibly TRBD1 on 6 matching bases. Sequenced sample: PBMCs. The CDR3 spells CASSELAPTGYNEKLFF. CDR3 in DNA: TGTGCCAGCAGTGAATTAGCGCCAACAGGGTATAATGAAAAACTGTTTTTT.